Detailed here is one T cell receptor beta chain. V gave up 3 bases and J gave up 0 bases, with 12 bases separating them. Germline V gives CDR1 MNHEY, CDR2 SVGEGT. The CDR3 is 17 amino acids. These data belong to a study of T cell responses to AZD1222 COVID-19 vaccine. The table came from immunoSEQ multiplex PCR; TCRdb's copy has only in-frame clones and leaves some out. The repertoire consists of 75,000 to 85,000 clones, with 87% occurring once and the leading ten covering roughly 10%. The study pooled second doses at about 4 or about 12 weeks. The rearrangement uses TRBV6-2 or TRBV6-3 and TRBJ2-6, with D possibly being TRBD2 (6 bases). This material consisted of peripheral blood, taken 28 days after the second AZD1222 dose. This clonotype was obtained from an adult who received the AZD1222 COVID-19 vaccine. The DNA for the CDR3 is TGTGCCAGCAGTTATGCGGGGCCCGGCTCTGGGGCCAACGTCCTGACTTTC. Translated, it gives CASSYAGPGSGANVLTF.